This passage covers 22 T cell receptor beta chains from one sample sequenced in a study of CD8+ T cells in alopecia areata. The treatment denotes: oral pan-JAK inhibitor, 5-10 mg twice daily. Investigators isolated RNA and reverse transcribed it into cDNA to act as the sequencing template. Sequencing used immunoSEQ multiplex PCR; TCRdb keeps in-frame clones, though not all of them. The sample lists 150,000 to 200,000 clones, 40% to 65% seen once, with over 9.5% in the top ten. The sample in question was CD8+ T cells sorted from blood, obtained at approximately week 52, from a patient treated with tofacitinib. The receptors come from a human donor with alopecia areata.

The rearrangement uses TRBV7-6 and TRBJ2-7, with a tentative D call TRBD1 (5 bases). The assigned J gene may be wrong: the sequence end matches TRBJ2-5 better. Germline V CDR1 and CDR2: SGHVS, FNYEAQ. The CDR3 has 15 residues. CDR3 sequence reads: CASVSLWGRQETQYF. CDR3 DNA: TGTGCCAGCGTCTCCCTTTGGGGCCGGCAAGAGACCCAGTACTTC.

This clone was detected only a few times. This sequence joins TRBV5-1 and TRBJ2-3; 11 bases fit TRBD2. J lost 2 bases, V lost 0 bases, and 5 bases had no gene match. This CDR3 region has 17 residues. CDR1 is SGHRS and CDR2 is YFSETQ in the germline V gene. Here the CDR3 DNA reads TGCGCCAGCAGCTTGGCTAGCGGGGGGACCTACACAGATACGCAGTATTTT. It is translated as CASSLASGGTYTDTQYF. Based on the CDR3 plus reference TRBV5-1 and TRBJ2-3, the full variable domain is KAGVTQTPRYLIKTRGQQVTLSCSPISGHRSVSWYQQTPGQGLQFLFEYFSETQRNKGNFPGRFSGRQFSNSRSEMNVSTLELGDSALYLCASSLASGGTYTDTQYFGPGTRLTVL.

There are a few counts of this clone. The chain recombines TRBV6-4 with TRBJ1-1, with no clear D. The CDR3 totals 13 residues. The germline gives CDR1 MRHNA, CDR2 SNTAGT. Trimming took off 8 bases at V and 1 base at J, with 11 bases between the two ends. The CDR3 region has the DNA TGTGCCAGCCGACACGATTGGAACACTGAAGCTTTCTTT. This gives the protein CASRHDWNTEAFF.

The V gene is TRBV5-4, the J gene TRBJ1-3; D gene unclear. Trimming took 0 bases from V and 4 from J, leaving 5 bases between them. The CDR3 is made up of 13 amino acids. The germline V gene has CDR1 SGHNT and CDR2 YYREEE (reference sequence). CDR3 bases: TGTGCCAGCAGCTTGGGAGTCGGAAACACCATATATTTT. This sequence encodes CASSLGVGNTIYF. Filled out from reference TRBV5-4 and TRBJ1-3, the complete variable domain reads ETGVTQSPTHLIKTRGQQVTLRCSSQSGHNTVSWYQQALGQGPQFIFQYYREEENGRGNFPPRFSGLQFPNYSSELNVNALELDDSALYLCASSLGVGNTIYFGEGSWLTVV.

J is TRBJ2-7 and V is TRBV7-9; D possibly matches TRBD1 or TRBD2 (5 bases each). Germline CDR1 SEHNR, CDR2 FQNEAQ (reference sequence). The CDR3 sequence is 16 residues long. Trimming shortened V by 5 bases and J by 1 base, and 18 bases separated the two germline ends. The CDR3 protein is CASSDLGAGRSYEQYF. For the CDR3, the DNA is TGTGCCAGCAGCGATTTGGGTGCAGGGAGATCCTACGAGCAGTACTTC.

The chain carries TRBV7-9 and TRBJ1-2; 9 bases are a match to TRBD1. V lost 5 bases, J lost 2 bases, and 9 bases stayed unmatched. CDR3 length: 16 amino acids. The germline V gene has CDR1 SEHNR and CDR2 FQNEAQ (reference sequence). The CDR3 DNA sequence: TGTGCCAGCAGCCCATACCGGGACAGGGAGAACTATGGCTACACCTTC. It codes for CASSPYRDRENYGYTF.

The J gene is TRBJ1-1, the V gene TRBV29-1; the D gene is possibly TRBD1 (6 bases). This CDR3 is 13 amino acids long. Germline CDR1 and CDR2: SQVTM and ANQGSEA. The germline V and J ends were trimmed by 7 bases and 4 bases, with 16 bases remaining between them. The DNA for the CDR3 is TGCAGCGGAGACACAGGGTCCATCACTGAAGCTTTCTTT. It yields the protein CSGDTGSITEAFF.

The chain has TRBV18 and TRBJ1-2; weak D call: TRBD1 (5 bases). The germline CDR1 and CDR2 sequences are KGHSH and LQKENI. CDR3 length: 13 amino acids. V lost 3 bases to trimming and J lost 8 bases, with 13 bases between them. The CDR3 loop reads CASSPDSPLGYTF. The CDR3 nucleotides read TGTGCCAGCTCACCCGACAGCCCCTTGGGCTACACCTTC.

The rearrangement uses TRBV30 and TRBJ2-7; possible D gene TRBD1, 6 bases. The V end was cut by 5 bases, the J end by 4 bases, with 12 bases between. CDR3 length: 12 residues. Germline V gene lookup returns CDR1 GTSNPN and CDR2 SVGIG (reference sequence). CDR3 nucleotide sequence: TGTGCCTGGGGACAGTCCCGTTACGAGCAGTACTTC. Its protein product is CAWGQSRYEQYF.

The chain links TRBV7-8 to TRBJ2-2, with 11 bases lining up with TRBD1. V gave up 5 bases and J gave up 5 bases; unmatched junction bases: 16. Germline CDR1 SGHVS, CDR2 FQNEAQ. CDR3 length equals 19 residues. The CDR3 nucleotides are TGTGCCAGCAGCCCGGACAGGGGGCGCCGTAGGGGCGGTACCGGGGAGCTGTTTTTT. Encoded protein: CASSPDRGRRRGGTGELFF.

This clone was seen repeatedly, ten times or more. V gene TRBV5-1 combines with J gene TRBJ2-1, with 9 bases aligning to TRBD2. The V segment lost 0 bases and the J segment 12 bases; nucleotides outside the gene matches: 19. The CDR3 length is 18 residues. CDR1 is SGHRS, CDR2 YFSETQ, per germline. The CDR3 loop reads CASSLAGERAGGLEGQFF. CDR3 nucleotides: TGCGCCAGCAGCTTGGCCGGTGAGCGAGCGGGGGGCCTCGAGGGGCAGTTCTTC.

The chain joins TRBV7-3 to TRBJ2-7; TRBD2 matches at 11 bases. Per germline, CDR1 SGHTA and CDR2 FQGTGA. The CDR3 loop spans 17 amino acids. The ends lost 1 base at V and 6 bases at J; junction bases unmatched: 11. The CDR3 DNA is TGTGCCAGCAGCTTAAGGATGGGACTAGCGGTGGGGGGCGAGCAGTACTTC. It encodes CASSLRMGLAVGGEQYF.

The chain is built from TRBV4-1 and TRBJ1-5; 7 bases fit TRBD1. CDR1 and CDR2 from the germline V gene are MGHRA and YSYEKL. The V gene end was trimmed by 2 bases and the J gene end by 6 bases; junction bases not matched to a gene: 13. This CDR3 comprises 17 residues. The CDR3 sequence is CASSQTPETGTGQPQHF. The DNA for the CDR3 is TGCGCCAGCAGCCAAACTCCCGAGACAGGGACCGGTCAGCCCCAGCATTTT.

The CDR3 here is CASNEPGQHNEQFF. CDR3 DNA: TGTGCCAGCAACGAACCGGGACAGCACAATGAGCAGTTCTTC. The rearrangement uses TRBV7-8 and TRBJ2-1; TRBD1 matches at 7 bases. This CDR3 is 14 amino acids long. The germline gives CDR1 SGHVS, CDR2 FQNEAQ. V dropped 7 bases and J dropped 5; count of bases not matched to a gene: 8.

This chain uses TRBV7-9 with TRBJ2-7, with D possibly being TRBD1 (6 bases). CDR3 size: 15 residues. V was trimmed by 0 bases and J by 7 bases, leaving 16 bases between them. CDR1 and CDR2 from the germline V gene are SEHNR and FQNEAQ (reference sequence). The DNA of the CDR3 is TGTGCCAGCAGCTTAGCACAGGGCGCCTTTTTTGAGCAGTACTTC. Amino acids: CASSLAQGAFFEQYF.

This clone was detected only a few times. The chain links TRBV30 to TRBJ2-1, with 9 bases lining up with TRBD1. Germline V gene sequence: CDR1 GTSNPN, CDR2 SVGIG (reference sequence). The ends lost 3 bases at V and 5 bases at J; junction bases unmatched: 5. This CDR3 region has 14 residues. CDR3 DNA sequence: TGTGCCTGGAGACCGGGACAGGGAGACAATGAGCAGTTCTTC. Translating gives CAWRPGQGDNEQFF. The full variable domain, with the rest looked up from reference TRBV30 and TRBJ2-1, is SQTIHQWPATLVQPVGSPLSLECTVEGTSNPNLYWYRQAAGRGLQLLFYSVGIGQISSEVPQNLSASRPQDRQFILSSKKLLLSDSGFYLCAWRPGQGDNEQFFGPGTRLTVL.

This chain connects TRBV6-1 to TRBJ1-6; no clear D gene. The CDR3 is 15 residues long. Germline lookup yields CDR1 MNHNS and CDR2 SASEGT. With 3 bases removed from V and 7 bases from J, the gap between germline ends came to 13 bases. The CDR3 protein is CASSEVAGENSPLHF. CDR3 bases: TGTGCCAGCAGTGAGGTGGCAGGTGAAAATTCACCCCTCCACTTT.

This clone was seen a handful of times. This chain uses TRBV19 with TRBJ1-5; 8 nucleotides agree with TRBD1. Germline values: CDR1 LNHDA, CDR2 SQIVND (reference sequence). This CDR3 contains 15 residues. Losses at the gene ends were 3 bases for V and 5 bases for J; bases not matched to a gene: 6. The CDR3 DNA is TGTGCCAGTAGTATTGGGGCAGGGGGCTATCAGCCCCAGCATTTT. Translating gives CASSIGAGGYQPQHF.

This clone came up many times. This sequence joins TRBV5-6 and TRBJ1-1, with D uncertain. V was shortened by 6 bases and J by 1 base, with 10 bases between the two germline ends. Germline V gives CDR1 SGHDT, CDR2 YYEEEE. This CDR3 spans 13 amino acids. The CDR3 DNA reads TGTGCCAGCACCACCGGGAAGAACACTGAAGCTTTCTTT. Protein sequence: CASTTGKNTEAFF.

Concerning this clone: Germline and junction disagree at one end, which may indicate a read error. This rearrangement joins TRBV11-2 to TRBJ2-7; 7 nucleotides align to TRBD1. Germline CDR1 is SGHAT and CDR2 is FQNNGV. This CDR3 is 14 amino acids long. CDR3 loop: CASSLGTDLYEQYF. CDR3 nucleotides: TGTGCCAGCAGTTTAGGGACAGACCTCTACGAGCAGTACTTC.

Comments on this clone: Other DNA sequences of this sample code for an identical CDR3. The V call is TRBV9, the J call TRBJ2-7; the D gene is possibly TRBD2 (5 bases). Germline V CDR1 and CDR2: SGDLS, YYNGEE. The V and J ends lost 2 bases and 1 base respectively, with 7 bases between them. The CDR3 spans 13 residues. The CDR3 sequence is CASSVGGSYEQYF. CDR3 DNA: TGTGCCAGCAGCGTCGGCGGGTCCTACGAGCAGTACTTC.

Regarding this clone: This may arise from a read error, as a much more abundant clone is one base away. This chain joins TRBV2 and TRBJ2-7; 9 positions match TRBD2. CDR1 is SNHLY, CDR2 FYNNEI, per germline. The CDR3 has 14 amino acids. Losses at the gene ends were 3 bases for V and 2 bases for J; bases not matched to a gene: 2. CDR3 residues: CASSDGGGAYEQYF. The DNA of the CDR3 is TGTGCCAGCAGTGATGGCGGGGGGGCCTACGAGCAGTACTTC.